This T cell receptor beta chain comes out of a study of T-cell reconstitution after alpha-beta-depleted transplantation in children. This clonotype was seen repeatedly, ten times or more. Unique molecular identifiers were used in preparing the TCRbeta library. TCRdb re-analysed the PCR reads in MiXCR, keeping a single row per CDR3 protein. This table has a few hundred thousand distinct CDR3 sequences, approximately 9.9% appearing once. V lost 2 bases, J lost 6 bases, and 14 bases lay in between. CDR3 length: 15 amino acids. Germline-derived CDR1 and CDR2 are DFQATT and SNEGSKA (reference sequence). The sequencing used PBMCs from the stem cell graft donor, collected from the stem cell graft. The receptor was isolated from a human donor who donated a stem cell graft to a child with SCID. The genes are TRBV20-1 and TRBJ1-6, with D maybe TRBD1 (5 bases). The DNA for the CDR3 is TGCAGTGCTAGACGAGGAGGAGGGACTAATTCACCCCTCCACTTT. Translated, it gives CSARRGGGTNSPLHF.